The source of this TCR beta chain is a study of T cells in Graves' hyperthyroidism and ophthalmopathy. Germline CDR1 and CDR2: SGHRS and YFSETQ. The ends lost 1 base at V and 6 bases at J; junction bases unmatched: 5. This CDR3 is built from 14 residues. It was RNA transcripts that yielded the amplified TCR beta CDR3 regions. First-round RT-PCR targeting the TCR CDR3 was performed with the HTBI primer set. TCRdb used MiXCR to reprocess the multiplex PCR reads, holding one entry per CDR3 protein. The sample holds 500,000 to 550,000 distinct CDR3 sequences, 20% seen once. Uncontrolled infection, other autoimmune disease, pregnancy or lactation led to exclusion.

The V call is TRBV5-1, the J call TRBJ1-1; 8 bases are a match to TRBD1. Sequenced sample: blood. The sequence derives from a man aged 18 to 30 with Graves' hyperthyroidism. The DNA of the CDR3 is TGCGCCAGCAGCTTGCGGCAGGGGGCCGCTGAAGCTTTCTTT. Its translation: CASSLRQGAAEAFF.